The rows below give T cell receptor beta chains drawn from one sample of a study of blood T cell repertoires in COVID-19. Some clones are missing from TCRdb's copy, which holds only in-frame ones; the method was immunoSEQ multiplex PCR. The sample holds about 300,000 clones, 85% to 90% seen once. Sequencing used peripheral blood. These TCRs come from a man aged 65-85 years with acute or convalescent COVID-19. Both conserved end residues are part of each CDR3. D genes are given only for firm matches. The size entry is marked missing in some rows and otherwise reads once, few, many or a size class.

TRBD1 TRBJ1-2 - TRBV6-5 TGTGCCAGCAGTTACTCGACTACAGGGGGCGATGGCTACACCTTC CASSYSTTGGDGYTF
- TRBJ2-4 - TRBV5-1 TGCGCCAGCAGCTCTTCCAGGGGTATAGGCAAAAACATTCAGTACTTC CASSSSRGIGKNIQYF
- TRBJ1-4 - TRBV18 TGTGCCAGCTCACCCATACAGGGTTCTAATGAAAAACTGTTTTTT CASSPIQGSNEKLFF
- TRBJ2-1 - TRBV20-1 TGCAGTGCTAGTAGGCTAGCGAGCTACAATGAGCAGTTCTTC CSASRLASYNEQFF
- TRBJ1-1 - TRBV28 TGTGCCAGCAGACCGACAGGCCGTGGGGGCACTGAAGCTTTCTTT CASRPTGRGGTEAFF
- TRBJ1-1 - TRBV18 TGTGCCAGCTCAGGGGACATGAACACTGAAGCTTTCTTT CASSGDMNTEAFF
- TRBJ1-2 - TRBV6-5 TGTGCCAGCAGCCCCGCCGACAGGACCGGGGGCTACACCTTC CASSPADRTGGYTF
- TRBJ1-5 - TRBV5-8 TGTGCCAGCAGCCGTACTGGGGGGTGGAATCAGCCCCAGCATTTT CASSRTGGWNQPQHF
TRBD1 TRBJ1-2 - TRBV7-9 TGTGCCAGCAGCTTATCAGGACAGGGAGACTATGGCTACACCTTC CASSLSGQGDYGYTF
- TRBJ2-2 - TRBV7-9 TGTGCCAGCAGCCCGGGACTGGCTCACGGGGAGCTGTTTTTT CASSPGLAHGELFF
TRBD1 TRBJ2-2 - TRBV28 TGTGCCAGCAGCCGACAGGGGTCCACCGGGGAGCTGTTTTTT CASSRQGSTGELFF
TRBD2 TRBJ2-3 - TRBV7-2 TGTGCCAGCAGCCCCGGGGGAGGGCGGGTGGATACGCAGTATTTT CASSPGGGRVDTQYF
TRBD2 TRBJ2-1 - TRBV6-2/TRBV6-3 TGTGCCAGCAGTTCTAGCGGGAGGTTTTTTGGTGAGCAGTTCTTC CASSSSGRFFGEQFF
TRBD1 TRBJ2-1 - TRBV6-2/TRBV6-3 TGTGCCAGCAGCCCCGGGACAGGGGGCCGGTATGAGCAGTTCTTC CASSPGTGGRYEQFF
TRBD2 TRBJ2-2 few TRBV2 TGTGCCAGCAAAGGACTAGCGGAAATCACCGGGGAGCTGTTTTTT CASKGLAEITGELFF
TRBD1 TRBJ1-5 - TRBV28 TGTGCCATCCAAAGGGCAGGGGGCGGACAGCCCCAGCATTTT CAIQRAGGGQPQHF
- TRBJ1-5 few TRBV27 TGTGCCAGCAGTTTTAGAAATAGCAATCAGCCCCAGCATTTT CASSFRNSNQPQHF
- TRBJ2-1 - TRBV24-1 TGTGCCACCAGTGATTTTGGGACAAGAAACAATGAGCAGTTCTTC CATSDFGTRNNEQFF
- TRBJ2-7 - TRBV5-1 TGCGCCAGCAGCCCGGAAAGAGCGGGCTCCTACGAGCAGTACTTC CASSPERAGSYEQYF
TRBD2 TRBJ2-1 - TRBV24-1 TGTGCCACCAGTGATTTATCGGGGCTAATAAGGTTCGGGAGGCTCTACAATGAGCAGTTCTTC CATSDLSGLIRFGRLYNEQFF
- TRBJ1-2 - TRBV24-1 TGTGCCACCAGTGATAGAGGCTATGGCTACACCTTC CATSDRGYGYTF
TRBD1 TRBJ2-5 - TRBV24-1 TGTGCCACCAGTGATGCCACAGGGGGCGCGTGGAAGACCCAGTACTTC CATSDATGGAWKTQYF
- TRBJ2-5 - TRBV5-6 TGTGCCAGCAGCTTATGGCGGAACCAAGAGACCCAGTACTTC CASSLWRNQETQYF
- TRBJ2-5 once TRBV11-1 TGTGCCAGCAGCTTCGGGAGGGGGCGGGGGACCCAGTACTTC CASSFGRGRGTQYF
TRBD2 TRBJ2-3 - TRBV6-2/TRBV6-3 TGTGCCAGCAGTTCGGCTCTAGCGGGTCTTGGGACAGATACGCAGTATTTT CASSSALAGLGTDTQYF
- TRBJ2-7 - TRBV27 TGTGCCAGCAGTTTCGGCAGGGGCCTCTACGAGCAGTACTTC CASSFGRGLYEQYF
- TRBJ1-4 - TRBV28 TGTGCCAGCAGTTCCGGAGGGGCTGTTGAAAAACTGTTTTTT CASSSGGAVEKLFF
- TRBJ2-1 few TRBV7-9 TGTGCCAGCAGCGACCAAGGACTTTACAATGAGCAGTTCTTC CASSDQGLYNEQFF
TRBD2 TRBJ2-5 once TRBV5-1 TGCGCCAGCCGAGGACTAGCGGGAGGGCCGGGTAAGACCCAGTACTTC CASRGLAGGPGKTQYF
- TRBJ1-6 - TRBV12-3/TRBV12-4 TGTGCCAGCACCGACAGGAGGTCACCCCTCCACTTT CASTDRRSPLHF
- TRBJ2-6 - TRBV30 TGTGCCTGGAGTGTAAGCCGAGCCTCTGGGGCCAACGTCCTGACTTTC CAWSVSRASGANVLTF
- TRBJ2-7 few TRBV6-2/TRBV6-3 TGTGCCAGCAGTTTAAGGGGAACCCCAGACGTGGAGCAGTACTTC CASSLRGTPDVEQYF
- TRBJ1-1 few TRBV5-4 TGTGCCAGCAGCCGCGACAGGAACACTGAAGCTTTCTTT CASSRDRNTEAFF
- TRBJ1-1 - TRBV6-7 TGTGCCAGCAGTAGTGAGGCGAACACTGAAGCTTTCTTT CASSSEANTEAFF
- TRBJ2-3 - TRBV5-1 TGCGCCAGCAGCGAGAGCGGAGATACGCAGTATTTT CASSESGDTQYF
- TRBJ2-3 - TRBV5-1 TGCGCCAGCAGCTTCCGGAGCGGGAGCACAGATACGCAGTATTTT CASSFRSGSTDTQYF
- TRBJ2-5 - TRBV12-2 TGTGCAAGTCGCTTAGACGGTTCAAGCCGGGAGACCCAGTACTTC CASRLDGSSRETQYF
- TRBJ2-7 - TRBV4-2 TGTGCCAGCAGCCAAGAGGACGGCGGGCCCTACGAGCAGTACTTC CASSQEDGGPYEQYF
- TRBJ2-6 - TRBV9 TGTGCCAGCAGCCCCCGGGACTCAGGCTCTGGGGCCAACGTCCTGACTTTC CASSPRDSGSGANVLTF
- TRBJ2-1 once TRBV20-1 TGCAGTGCTAGTACTAACAATGAGCAGTTCTTC CSASTNNEQFF
- TRBJ1-2 - TRBV6-5 TGTGCCAGCCGCCCCGGCTCCGGCGGTTCTGGCTACACCTTC CASRPGSGGSGYTF
- TRBJ1-2 - TRBV15 TGTGCCACCAGCAGAGGCCCAGGCCTCTATGGCTACACCTTC CATSRGPGLYGYTF
- TRBJ2-6 - TRBV28 TGTGCCAGCAGTTTACACGGTTCCGGGGCCAACGTCCTGACTTTC CASSLHGSGANVLTF
TRBD1 TRBJ1-1 - TRBV9 TGTGCCAGCAGCGTAGAGGGGGCCACAAACACTGAAGCTTTCTTT CASSVEGATNTEAFF
- TRBJ1-3 few TRBV7-6 TGTGCCAGCAGCTCCGGGGTTTCCTCTGGAAACACCATATATTTT CASSSGVSSGNTIYF
- TRBJ2-1 once TRBV6-2/TRBV6-3 TGTGCCAGCAGTTACCAGGGAACAGGATACAATGAGCAGTTCTTC CASSYQGTGYNEQFF
- TRBJ2-5 - TRBV18 TGTGCCAGCTCACGGTCTGCGGGGGAGACCCAGTACTTC CASSRSAGETQYF
- TRBJ1-3 - TRBV4-3 TGCGCCAGCAGCCAAGAGGGAGGGGTTGGAAACACCATATATTTT CASSQEGGVGNTIYF
TRBD2 TRBJ2-3 - TRBV6-2/TRBV6-3 TGTGCCAGCAGTTATTCTCCCACTAGCGGGGGGGGGACTAGCACAGATACGCAGTATTTT CASSYSPTSGGGTSTDTQYF
- TRBJ1-4 once TRBV6-5 TGTGCCAGCAGTTACTCCCCACAGGGCGGAAAACTGTTTTTT CASSYSPQGGKLFF
TRBD1 TRBJ1-1 - TRBV10-3 TGTGCCATCAGTGAGTCGCCAGGGGGCTATGAAGCTTTCTTT CAISESPGGYEAFF
TRBD2 TRBJ2-7 few TRBV29-1 TGCAGCGGACGGACTAGCGGCTCCTACGAGCAGTACTTC CSGRTSGSYEQYF
- TRBJ1-2 - TRBV4-3 TGCGCCAGCAGCCAAGAAGGAGGGGCGCTCGGTCAGGGCTACACCTTC CASSQEGGALGQGYTF
TRBD2 TRBJ2-3 once TRBV6-2/TRBV6-3 TGTGCCAGCAGTTCGACTAGCGGGGGGCCTTTCTCCGACACAGATACGCAGTATTTT CASSSTSGGPFSDTDTQYF
TRBD1 TRBJ1-6 - TRBV4-2 TGTGCCAGCAGCCCACTCCTACAGGGGACACCCCTCCACTTT CASSPLLQGTPLHF
- TRBJ1-1 - TRBV30 TGTGCCTGGAGCCAAAGGGGCAGTGAAGCTTTCTTT CAWSQRGSEAFF
TRBD1 TRBJ1-2 - TRBV28 TGTGCCAGCAGTTTATTGGGACAGGGGATTGGCTACACCTTC CASSLLGQGIGYTF
TRBD2 TRBJ2-5 - TRBV4-1 TGCGCCAGCAATATAGCGGGAGGGTACCAAGAGACCCAGTACTTC CASNIAGGYQETQYF
- TRBJ1-1 - TRBV18 TGTGCCAGCTCACCAAGCAACGCGAACACTGAAGCTTTCTTT CASSPSNANTEAFF
- TRBJ2-1 few TRBV6-2/TRBV6-3 TGTGCCAGCAGTTACTCAAGGGGAAGGGTTGAGCAGTTCTTC CASSYSRGRVEQFF